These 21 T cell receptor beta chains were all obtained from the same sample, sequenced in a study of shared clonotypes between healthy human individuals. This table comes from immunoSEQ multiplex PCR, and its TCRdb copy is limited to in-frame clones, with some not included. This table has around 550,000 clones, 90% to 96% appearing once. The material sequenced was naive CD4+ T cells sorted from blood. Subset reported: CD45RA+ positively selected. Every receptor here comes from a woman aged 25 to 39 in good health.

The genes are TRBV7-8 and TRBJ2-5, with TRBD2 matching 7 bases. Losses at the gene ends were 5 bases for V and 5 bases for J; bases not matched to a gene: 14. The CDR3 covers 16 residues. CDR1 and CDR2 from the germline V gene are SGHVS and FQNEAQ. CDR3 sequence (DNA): TGTGCCAGCAGCCGTACGAATCCCGGGAGGATGGAGACCCAGTACTTC. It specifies CASSRTNPGRMETQYF.

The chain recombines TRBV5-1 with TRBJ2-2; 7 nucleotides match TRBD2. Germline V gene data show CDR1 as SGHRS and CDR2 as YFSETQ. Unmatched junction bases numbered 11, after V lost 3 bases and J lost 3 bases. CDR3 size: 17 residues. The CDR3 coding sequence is TGCGCCAGCAGCTGGGCGTCCGGACTAGAGGACACCGGGGAGCTGTTTTTT. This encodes CASSWASGLEDTGELFF.

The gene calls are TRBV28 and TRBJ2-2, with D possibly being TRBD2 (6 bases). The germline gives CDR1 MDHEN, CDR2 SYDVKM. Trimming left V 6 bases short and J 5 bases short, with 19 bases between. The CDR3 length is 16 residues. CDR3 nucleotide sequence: TGTGCCAGCAGCCCCCCCCACTCGGGAGTTACCGGGGAGCTGTTTTTT. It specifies CASSPPHSGVTGELFF.

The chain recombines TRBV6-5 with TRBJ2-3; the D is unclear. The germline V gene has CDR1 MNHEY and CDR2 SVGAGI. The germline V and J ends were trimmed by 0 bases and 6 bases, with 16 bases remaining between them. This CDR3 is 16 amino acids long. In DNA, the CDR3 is TGTGCCAGCAGTTACTCGTCTCTGTCTAGAATGGATACGCAGTATTTT. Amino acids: CASSYSSLSRMDTQYF.

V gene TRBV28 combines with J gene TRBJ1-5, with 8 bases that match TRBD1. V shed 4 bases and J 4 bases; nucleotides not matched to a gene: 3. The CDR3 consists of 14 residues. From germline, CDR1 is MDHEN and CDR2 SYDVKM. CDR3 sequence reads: CASSSDRVNQPQHF. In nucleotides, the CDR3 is TGTGCCAGCAGTTCGGACAGGGTAAATCAGCCCCAGCATTTT.

The CDR3 spells CASSSLGEGEKPQHF. CDR3 DNA sequence: TGTGCCAGCAGTTCCCTAGGTGAAGGGGAGAAGCCCCAGCATTTT. The chain recombines TRBV27 with TRBJ1-5, with D possibly being TRBD1 (5 bases). V was clipped by 4 bases and J by 8 bases, with 18 bases between them. Per germline, CDR1 MNHEY and CDR2 SMNVEV (reference sequence). The CDR3 sequence is 15 residues long.

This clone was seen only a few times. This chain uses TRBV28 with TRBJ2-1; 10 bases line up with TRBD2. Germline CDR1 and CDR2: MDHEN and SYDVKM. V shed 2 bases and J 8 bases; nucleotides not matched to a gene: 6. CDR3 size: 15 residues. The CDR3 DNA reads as TGTGCCAGCAGTTTAAGTAGAGCGGGAGGGTATGAGCAGTTCTTC. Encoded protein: CASSLSRAGGYEQFF.

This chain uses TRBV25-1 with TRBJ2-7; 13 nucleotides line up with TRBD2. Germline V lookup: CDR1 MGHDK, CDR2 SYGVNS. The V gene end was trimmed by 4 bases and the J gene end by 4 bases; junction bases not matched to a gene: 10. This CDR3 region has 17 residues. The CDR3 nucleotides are TGTGCCAGCAGTGCCATTTTGGGGACTAGCGGGAATTACGAGCAGTACTTC. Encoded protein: CASSAILGTSGNYEQYF.

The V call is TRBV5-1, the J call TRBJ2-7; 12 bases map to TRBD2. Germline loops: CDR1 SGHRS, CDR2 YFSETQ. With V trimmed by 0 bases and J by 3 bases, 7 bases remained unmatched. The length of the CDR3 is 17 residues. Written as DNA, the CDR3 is TGCGCCAGCAGCTTGGCCCGGACTAGCGGGGCCCGCTACGAGCAGTACTTC. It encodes CASSLARTSGARYEQYF.

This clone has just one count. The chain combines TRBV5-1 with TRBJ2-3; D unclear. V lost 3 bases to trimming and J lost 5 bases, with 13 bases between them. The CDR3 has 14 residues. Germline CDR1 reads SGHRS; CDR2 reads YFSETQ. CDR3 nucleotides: TGCGCCAGCAGCTGGGGATACGCGAAAGATACGCAGTATTTT. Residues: CASSWGYAKDTQYF.

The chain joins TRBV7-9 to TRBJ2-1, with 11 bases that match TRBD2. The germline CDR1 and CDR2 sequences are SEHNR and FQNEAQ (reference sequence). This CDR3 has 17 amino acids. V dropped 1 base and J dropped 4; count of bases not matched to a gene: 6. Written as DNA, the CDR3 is TGTGCCAGCAGCTTAGTTTTGACTAGCGGGGTTTACAATGAGCAGTTCTTC. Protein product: CASSLVLTSGVYNEQFF.

The CDR3 DNA reads TGTGCCAGCAGCTTAGTTAACGGGGGTGTAGCTTTCTTT. This codes for CASSLVNGGVAFF. The chain uses TRBV11-2 and TRBJ1-1; D may be TRBD1 (5 bases). V was pared by 1 base and J by 10 bases, with 13 bases between. The CDR3 extends over 13 amino acids. From germline, CDR1 is SGHAT and CDR2 FQNNGV.

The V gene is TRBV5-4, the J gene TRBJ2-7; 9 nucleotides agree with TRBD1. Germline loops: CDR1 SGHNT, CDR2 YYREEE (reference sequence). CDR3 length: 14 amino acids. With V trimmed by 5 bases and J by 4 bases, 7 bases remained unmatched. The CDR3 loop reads CASRAGQGRYEQYF. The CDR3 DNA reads TGTGCCAGCAGAGCGGGACAGGGAAGATACGAGCAGTACTTC.

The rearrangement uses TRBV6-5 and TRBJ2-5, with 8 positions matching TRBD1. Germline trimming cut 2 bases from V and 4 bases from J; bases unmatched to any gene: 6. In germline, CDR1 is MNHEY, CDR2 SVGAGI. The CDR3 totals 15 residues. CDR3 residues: CASSYGDRGAETQYF. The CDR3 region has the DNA TGTGCCAGCAGTTACGGCGACAGGGGCGCAGAGACCCAGTACTTC.

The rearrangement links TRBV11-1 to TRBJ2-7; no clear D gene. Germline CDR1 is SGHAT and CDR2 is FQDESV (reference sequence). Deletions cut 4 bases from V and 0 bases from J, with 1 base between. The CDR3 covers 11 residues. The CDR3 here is CASSSSYEQYF. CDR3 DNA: TGTGCCAGCAGCTCCTCCTACGAGCAGTACTTC.

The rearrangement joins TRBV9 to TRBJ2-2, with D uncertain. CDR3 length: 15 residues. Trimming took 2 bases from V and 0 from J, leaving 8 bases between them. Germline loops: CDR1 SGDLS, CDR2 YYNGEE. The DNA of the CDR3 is TGTGCCAGCAGCGTCGCTAGTGCGAACACCGGGGAGCTGTTTTTT. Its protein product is CASSVASANTGELFF.

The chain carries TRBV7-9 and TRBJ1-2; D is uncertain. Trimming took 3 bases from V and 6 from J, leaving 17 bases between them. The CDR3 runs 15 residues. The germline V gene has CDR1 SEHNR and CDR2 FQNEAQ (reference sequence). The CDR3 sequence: CASSFGKVGSDGYTF. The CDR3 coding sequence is TGTGCCAGCAGCTTCGGTAAGGTCGGTTCTGATGGCTACACCTTC. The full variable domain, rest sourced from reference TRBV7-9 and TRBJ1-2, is DTGVSQNPRHKITKRGQNVTFRCDPISEHNRLYWYRQTLGQGPEFLTYFQNEAQLEKSRLLSDRFSAERPKGSFSTLEIQRTEQGDSAMYLCASSFGKVGSDGYTFGSGTRLTVV.

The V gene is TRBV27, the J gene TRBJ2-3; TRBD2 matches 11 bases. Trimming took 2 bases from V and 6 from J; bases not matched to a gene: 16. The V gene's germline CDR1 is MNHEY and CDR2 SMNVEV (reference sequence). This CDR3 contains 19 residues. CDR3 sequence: CASSLLGATSGVLGDTQYF. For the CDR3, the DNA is TGTGCCAGCAGTTTACTGGGGGCGACTAGCGGGGTACTTGGGGATACGCAGTATTTT.

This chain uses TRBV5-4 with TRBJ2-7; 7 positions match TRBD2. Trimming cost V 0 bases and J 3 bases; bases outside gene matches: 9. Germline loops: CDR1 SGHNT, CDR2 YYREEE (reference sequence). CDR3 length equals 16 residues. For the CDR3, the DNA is TGTGCCAGCAGCTTGGGTCGGGAACTAGCGATCTACGAGCAGTACTTC. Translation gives CASSLGRELAIYEQYF.

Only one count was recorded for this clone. CDR3 protein: CASKGQGAGELFF. DNA of the CDR3: TGTGCCAGCAAGGGACAGGGGGCCGGGGAGCTGTTTTTT. This chain uses TRBV27 with TRBJ2-2; TRBD1 agrees at 11 bases. The length of the CDR3 is 13 residues. Trimming at V came to 7 bases and at J to 6 bases, leaving 1 base not matched to a gene. Germline loops: CDR1 MNHEY, CDR2 SMNVEV (reference sequence).

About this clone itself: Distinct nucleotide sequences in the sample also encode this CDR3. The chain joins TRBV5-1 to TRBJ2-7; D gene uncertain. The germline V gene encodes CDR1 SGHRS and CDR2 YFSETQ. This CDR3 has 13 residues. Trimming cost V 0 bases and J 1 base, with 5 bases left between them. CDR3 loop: CASSLVSSYEQYF. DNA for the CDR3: TGCGCCAGCAGCTTGGTGAGTTCCTACGAGCAGTACTTC.